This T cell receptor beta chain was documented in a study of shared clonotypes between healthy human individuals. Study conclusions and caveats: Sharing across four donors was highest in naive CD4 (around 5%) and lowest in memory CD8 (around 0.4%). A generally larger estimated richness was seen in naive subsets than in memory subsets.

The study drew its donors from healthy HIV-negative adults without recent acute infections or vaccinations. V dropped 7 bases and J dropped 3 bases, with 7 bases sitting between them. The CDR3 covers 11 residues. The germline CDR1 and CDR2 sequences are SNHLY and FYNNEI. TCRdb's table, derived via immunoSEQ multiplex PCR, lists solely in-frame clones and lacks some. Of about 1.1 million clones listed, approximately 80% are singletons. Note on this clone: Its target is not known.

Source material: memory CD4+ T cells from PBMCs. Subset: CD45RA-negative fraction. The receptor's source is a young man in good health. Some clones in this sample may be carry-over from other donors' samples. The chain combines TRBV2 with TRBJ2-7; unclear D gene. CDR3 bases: TGTGCCAGCACAGGTTACTACGAGCAGTACTTC. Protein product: CASTGYYEQYF. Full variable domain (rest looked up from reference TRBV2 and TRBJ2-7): EPEVTQTPSHQVTQMGQEVILRCVPISNHLYFYWYRQILGQKVEFLVSFYNNEISEKSEIFDDQFSVERPDGSNFTLKIRSTKLEDSAMYFCASTGYYEQYFGPGTRLTVT.